This T cell receptor beta chain was sequenced in a study of Graves' ophthalmopathy and Graves' hyperthyroidism. Study-wide background: At initial diagnosis, peripheral blood was obtained, and this preceded any treatment.

This clonotype was seen ten or more times. The authors amplified TCR beta CDR3 regions, and they did so from RNA transcripts for repertoire sequencing. The library came from an HTBI-primed first-round RT-PCR and a second-round multiplex PCR. TCRdb called the multiplex PCR reads again in MiXCR, with one record for every CDR3 protein. The sample records roughly 380,000 distinct CDR3 sequences, just over 15% being singletons. Uncontrolled infections, other autoimmune diseases, pregnancy or lactation barred patients from enrollment. As diagnostic evidence, clinical symptoms, serum thyroxine, TRAb, thyroid ultrasound and orbital computed tomography were relied upon. It was from 10 ml of fresh peripheral blood that the PBMCs came. This TCR was sampled from a woman between 18 and 30 years old with stable Graves' hyperthyroidism. Sequencing used peripheral blood.

The CDR3 nucleotides are TGTGCCAGTAGTATAGGGGCAGGGGTCTTTCTAAACACTGAAGCTTTCTTT. Translating it yields CASSIGAGVFLNTEAFF. The chain combines TRBV19 with TRBJ1-1; D may be TRBD1 (6 bases). Trimming left V 1 base short and J 2 bases short, with 17 bases between. The CDR3 totals 17 residues. Germline CDR1 LNHDA, CDR2 SQIVND (reference sequence). Drawing the rest from reference TRBV19 and TRBJ1-1, the complete variable domain is DGGITQSPKYLFRKEGQNVTLSCEQNLNHDAMYWYRQDPGQGLRLIYYSQIVNDFQKGDIAEGYSVSREKKESFPLTVTSAQKNPTAFYLCASSIGAGVFLNTEAFFGQGTRLTVV.